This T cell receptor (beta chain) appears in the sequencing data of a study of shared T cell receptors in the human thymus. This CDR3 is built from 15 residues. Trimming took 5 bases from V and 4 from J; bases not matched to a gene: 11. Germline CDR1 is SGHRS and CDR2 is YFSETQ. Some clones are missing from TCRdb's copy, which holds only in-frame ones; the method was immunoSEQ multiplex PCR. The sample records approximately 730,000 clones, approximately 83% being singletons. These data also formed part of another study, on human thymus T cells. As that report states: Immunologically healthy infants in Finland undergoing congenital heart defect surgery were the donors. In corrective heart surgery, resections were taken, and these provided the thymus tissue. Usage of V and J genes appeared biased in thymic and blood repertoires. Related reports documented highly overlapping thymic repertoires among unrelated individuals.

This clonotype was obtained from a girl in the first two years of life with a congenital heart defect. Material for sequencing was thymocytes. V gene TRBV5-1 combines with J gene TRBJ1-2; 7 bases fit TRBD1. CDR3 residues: CASSHRTGTVYGYTF. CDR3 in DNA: TGCGCCAGCAGTCATCGTACCGGGACAGTCTATGGCTACACCTTC.